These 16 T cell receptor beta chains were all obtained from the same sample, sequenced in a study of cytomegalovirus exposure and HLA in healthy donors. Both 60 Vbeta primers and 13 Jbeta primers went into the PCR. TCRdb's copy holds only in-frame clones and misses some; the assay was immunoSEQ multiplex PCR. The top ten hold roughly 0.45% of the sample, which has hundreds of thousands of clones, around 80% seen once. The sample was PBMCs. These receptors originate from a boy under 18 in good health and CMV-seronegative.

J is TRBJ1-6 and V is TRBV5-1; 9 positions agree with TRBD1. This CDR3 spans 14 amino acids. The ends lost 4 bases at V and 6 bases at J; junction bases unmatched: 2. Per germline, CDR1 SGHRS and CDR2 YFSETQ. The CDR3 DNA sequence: TGCGCCAGCAGCCCGGACAGGGGTAATTCACCCCTCCACTTT. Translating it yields CASSPDRGNSPLHF.

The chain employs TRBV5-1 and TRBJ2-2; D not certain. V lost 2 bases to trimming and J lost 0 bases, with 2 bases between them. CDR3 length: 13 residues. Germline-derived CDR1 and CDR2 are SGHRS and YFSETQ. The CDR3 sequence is CASSFANTGELFF. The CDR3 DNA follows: TGCGCCAGCAGCTTCGCGAACACCGGGGAGCTGTTTTTT.

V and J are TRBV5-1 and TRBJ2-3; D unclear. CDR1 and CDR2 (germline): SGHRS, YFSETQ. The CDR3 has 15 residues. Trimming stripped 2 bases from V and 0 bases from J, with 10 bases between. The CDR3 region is CASSLQPASTDTQYF. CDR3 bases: TGCGCCAGCAGCTTACAGCCAGCTAGCACAGATACGCAGTATTTT.

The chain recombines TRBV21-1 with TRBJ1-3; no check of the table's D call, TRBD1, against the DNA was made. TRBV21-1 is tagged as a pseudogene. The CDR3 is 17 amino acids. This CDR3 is CASSATGAILSGNTIYF. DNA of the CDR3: TGTGCCAGCAGCGCTACAGGGGCCATCCTCTCTGGAAACACCATATATTTT.

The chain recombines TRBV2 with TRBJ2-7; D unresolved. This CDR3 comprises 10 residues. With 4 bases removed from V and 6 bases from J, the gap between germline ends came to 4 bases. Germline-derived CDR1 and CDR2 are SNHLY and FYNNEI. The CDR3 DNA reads TGTGCCAGCAGTGTCTTCGAGCAGTACTTC. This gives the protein CASSVFEQYF.

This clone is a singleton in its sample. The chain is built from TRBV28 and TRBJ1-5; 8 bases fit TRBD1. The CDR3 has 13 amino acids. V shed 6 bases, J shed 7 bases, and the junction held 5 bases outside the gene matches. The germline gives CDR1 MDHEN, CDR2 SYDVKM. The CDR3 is CASRTGEGQPQHF. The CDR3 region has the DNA TGTGCCAGCAGGACAGGGGAAGGGCAGCCCCAGCATTTT.

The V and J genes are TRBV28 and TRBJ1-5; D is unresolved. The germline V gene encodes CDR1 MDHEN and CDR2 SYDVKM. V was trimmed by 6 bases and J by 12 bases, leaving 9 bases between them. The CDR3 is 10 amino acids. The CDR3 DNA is TGTGCCAGCAGCCGACTCCGCCAGCATTTT. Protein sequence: CASSRLRQHF.

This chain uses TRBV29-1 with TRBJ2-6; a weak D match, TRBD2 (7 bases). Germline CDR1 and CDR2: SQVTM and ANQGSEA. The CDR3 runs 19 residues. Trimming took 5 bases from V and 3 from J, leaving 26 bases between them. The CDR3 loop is CSVTIGGHWGSGGANVLTF. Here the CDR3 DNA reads TGCAGCGTTACGATCGGGGGGCATTGGGGTTCGGGTGGGGCCAACGTCCTGACTTTC. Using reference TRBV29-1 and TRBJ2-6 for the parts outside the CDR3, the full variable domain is SAVISQKPSRDICQRGTSLTIQCQVDSQVTMMFWYRQQPGQSLTLIATANQGSEATYESGFVIDKFPISRPNLTFSTLTVSNMSPEDSSIYLCSVTIGGHWGSGGANVLTFGAGSRLTVL.

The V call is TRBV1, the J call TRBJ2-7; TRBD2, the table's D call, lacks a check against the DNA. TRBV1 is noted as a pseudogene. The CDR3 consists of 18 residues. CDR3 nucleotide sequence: TGCACCAGCAGCTGCCCCCTTAGCGGGAGGGCCCTCGGGTACGAGCAGTACTTC. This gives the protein CTSSCPLSGRALGYEQYF.

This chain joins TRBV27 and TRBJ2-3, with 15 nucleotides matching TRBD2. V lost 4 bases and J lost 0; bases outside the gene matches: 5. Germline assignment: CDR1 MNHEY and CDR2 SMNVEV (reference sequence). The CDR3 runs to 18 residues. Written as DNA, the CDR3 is TGTGCCAGCAGTTCCCCGGGACTAGCGGGGGGTAGCACAGATACGCAGTATTTT. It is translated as CASSSPGLAGGSTDTQYF.

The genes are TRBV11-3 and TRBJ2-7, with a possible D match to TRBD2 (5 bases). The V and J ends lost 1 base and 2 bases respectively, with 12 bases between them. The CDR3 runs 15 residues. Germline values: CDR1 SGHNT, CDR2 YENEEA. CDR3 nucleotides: TGTGCCAGCAGCTTAGGTTCCGGGGTAACCTACGAGCAGTACTTC. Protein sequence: CASSLGSGVTYEQYF.

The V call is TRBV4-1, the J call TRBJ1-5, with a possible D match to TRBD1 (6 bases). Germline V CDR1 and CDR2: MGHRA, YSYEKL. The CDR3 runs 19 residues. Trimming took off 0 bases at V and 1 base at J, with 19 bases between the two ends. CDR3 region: CASSQEYQRTGISNQPQHF. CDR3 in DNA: TGCGCCAGCAGCCAAGAATACCAAAGAACAGGGATAAGCAATCAGCCCCAGCATTTT.

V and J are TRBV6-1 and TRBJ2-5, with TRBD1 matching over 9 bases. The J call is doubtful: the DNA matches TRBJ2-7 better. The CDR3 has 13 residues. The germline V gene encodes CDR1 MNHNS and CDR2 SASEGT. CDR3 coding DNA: TGTGCCAGCACGGGGGACAGGGTATACGAGCAGTACTTC. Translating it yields CASTGDRVYEQYF.

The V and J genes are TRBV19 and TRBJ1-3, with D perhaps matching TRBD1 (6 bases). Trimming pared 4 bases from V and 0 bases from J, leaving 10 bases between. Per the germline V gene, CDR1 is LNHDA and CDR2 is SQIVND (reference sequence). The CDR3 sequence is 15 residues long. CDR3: CASSTSGDSGNTIYF. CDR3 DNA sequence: TGTGCCAGTAGTACTTCAGGGGACTCTGGAAACACCATATATTTT.

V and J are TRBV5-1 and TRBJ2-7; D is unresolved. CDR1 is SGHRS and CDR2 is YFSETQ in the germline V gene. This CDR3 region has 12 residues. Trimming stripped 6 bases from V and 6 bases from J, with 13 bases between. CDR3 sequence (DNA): TGCGCCAGCACGGGTAGTTTGTCCGAGCAGTACTTC. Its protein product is CASTGSLSEQYF. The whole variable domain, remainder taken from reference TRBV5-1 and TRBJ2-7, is KAGVTQTPRYLIKTRGQQVTLSCSPISGHRSVSWYQQTPGQGLQFLFEYFSETQRNKGNFPGRFSGRQFSNSRSEMNVSTLELGDSALYLCASTGSLSEQYFGPGTRLTVT.

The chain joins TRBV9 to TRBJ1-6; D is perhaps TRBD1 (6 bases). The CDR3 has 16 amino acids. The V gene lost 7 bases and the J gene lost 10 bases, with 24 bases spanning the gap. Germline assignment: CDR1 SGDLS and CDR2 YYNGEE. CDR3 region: CASSSDSPLRVSPLHF. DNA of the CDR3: TGTGCCAGCTCCTCGGACAGCCCTCTAAGGGTATCACCCCTCCACTTT.